This T cell receptor beta chain came from a study of graft-versus-host responses after intestinal transplantation. Study findings and constraints: Among recipient marrow samples, GvH clones were found; some appeared first in ileum or blood.

This table comes from immunoSEQ multiplex PCR, and its TCRdb copy is limited to in-frame clones, with some not included. The sample has some 13,000 clones; 84% are singletons. Trimming at V came to 6 bases and at J to 8 bases, leaving 6 bases not matched to a gene. Germline V gene sequence: CDR1 MDHEN, CDR2 SYDVKM. The CDR3 is made up of 13 amino acids. Points on this clone: Its specificity is unknown.

This TCR was sampled from a human patient who received an intestinal transplant, so some T cells may come from the graft donor. Sequenced material: PBMCs, taken after intestinal transplantation. The chain recombines TRBV28 with TRBJ2-2; 7 bases align to TRBD1. CDR3 amino acids: CASRRQGGGELFF. As DNA, the CDR3 is TGTGCCAGCAGGAGACAGGGCGGGGGGGAGCTGTTTTTT.